Listed below are T cell receptor beta chains from one sample, sequenced in a study of cytomegalovirus exposure and HLA in healthy donors. Sequenced by immunoSEQ multiplex PCR; TCRdb stores in-frame clones only, minus some. This table has about 190,000 clones, over 70% appearing once. The material sequenced was PBMCs. Receptors originate from a young man in good health and CMV-seronegative. Each CDR3 is given with its conserved first and last residue. Expanded clones are given a class, and other clones once, few, many or no size at all.

CDR3aa: CASSFRYPGGYTF
j_gene: TRBJ1-2
abundance: .
v_gene: TRBV28

CDR3aa: CASSSNGGGQAFGEQYF
j_gene: TRBJ2-7
abundance: .
v_gene: TRBV7-9

CDR3aa: CASSYSNRYNEQFF
j_gene: TRBJ2-1
abundance: .
v_gene: TRBV6-5

CDR3aa: CASSYGGTAPDTQYF
j_gene: TRBJ2-3
abundance: .
v_gene: TRBV6-5

CDR3aa: CASSTVEGDGPSGYNEQFF
j_gene: TRBJ2-1
abundance: .
v_gene: TRBV13

CDR3aa: CASSIGLAGETQYF
j_gene: TRBJ2-5
abundance: .
v_gene: TRBV7-9

CDR3aa: CASSLQGWAREQYF
j_gene: TRBJ2-5
abundance: .
v_gene: TRBV28

CDR3aa: CASSIAFSGTALAKNIQYF
j_gene: TRBJ2-4
abundance: .
v_gene: TRBV19

CDR3aa: CASSPLDRANQPQHF
j_gene: TRBJ1-5
abundance: .
v_gene: TRBV19

CDR3aa: CASGPGQGTEAFF
j_gene: TRBJ1-1
abundance: .
v_gene: TRBV12-5

CDR3aa: CASSASSGRVYEQYF
j_gene: TRBJ2-7
abundance: once
v_gene: TRBV19

CDR3aa: CASSFDRGSGGYTF
j_gene: TRBJ1-2
abundance: .
v_gene: TRBV5-1

CDR3aa: CASSWRWSENTEAFF
j_gene: TRBJ1-1
abundance: .
v_gene: TRBV27

CDR3aa: CASSVAVGGPDTQYF
j_gene: TRBJ2-3
abundance: .
v_gene: TRBV9

CDR3aa: CASSPGGNYGYTF
j_gene: TRBJ1-2
abundance: .
v_gene: TRBV2

CDR3aa: CASRVQGADTGELFF
j_gene: TRBJ2-2
abundance: .
v_gene: TRBV2

CDR3aa: CASSLTGGEKSGANVLTF
j_gene: TRBJ2-6
abundance: .
v_gene: TRBV5-1

CDR3aa: CASSRGGANYGYTF
j_gene: TRBJ1-2
abundance: .
v_gene: TRBV11-1

CDR3aa: CATQDILYGYTF
j_gene: TRBJ1-2
abundance: .
v_gene: TRBV6-5

CDR3aa: CASSTPASKSDTGELFF
j_gene: TRBJ2-2
abundance: .
v_gene: TRBV21-1

CDR3aa: CASSPPGLAGASYNEQFF
j_gene: TRBJ2-1
abundance: few
v_gene: TRBV18

CDR3aa: CASSLYSGTREQYF
j_gene: TRBJ2-7
abundance: few
v_gene: TRBV7-2

CDR3aa: CASSEGQGTSGGHEQYF
j_gene: .
abundance: once
v_gene: TRBV11-2

CDR3aa: CASSLAQGYYSEAFF
j_gene: TRBJ1-1
abundance: .
v_gene: TRBV11-2

CDR3aa: CASSTSGSISNEQFF
j_gene: TRBJ2-1
abundance: few
v_gene: TRBV28

CDR3aa: CAVHRGGSEETQYF
j_gene: TRBJ2-5
abundance: .
v_gene: TRBV15

CDR3aa: CASSLGQASSYNSPLHF
j_gene: TRBJ1-6
abundance: .
v_gene: TRBV14

CDR3aa: CASSLEGDDTEAFF
j_gene: TRBJ1-1
abundance: .
v_gene: TRBV5-1

CDR3aa: CASSELFYTEAFF
j_gene: TRBJ1-1
abundance: .
v_gene: TRBV6-1

CDR3aa: CASSPGGRGEQYF
j_gene: TRBJ2-7
abundance: .
v_gene: TRBV25-1

CDR3aa: CASSRRGTPPYEQYF
j_gene: TRBJ2-7
abundance: once
v_gene: TRBV18

CDR3aa: CASSTGTEETQYF
j_gene: TRBJ2-5
abundance: .
v_gene: TRBV11-2

CDR3aa: CASSIYEVGELFF
j_gene: TRBJ2-2
abundance: .
v_gene: TRBV19

CDR3aa: CASLRPGGAGANVLTF
j_gene: TRBJ2-6
abundance: .
v_gene: TRBV2

CDR3aa: CASSWVTGTNEQFF
j_gene: TRBJ2-1
abundance: .
v_gene: TRBV5-1

CDR3aa: CASSPRGGGPAGEQFF
j_gene: TRBJ2-1
abundance: .
v_gene: TRBV14

CDR3aa: CASSVKTGTEAFF
j_gene: TRBJ1-1
abundance: .
v_gene: TRBV25-1